A single sample gave rise to the 3 T cell receptor beta chains below, sequenced in a study of OX40 agonist ivuxolimab in advanced cancers. Sequencing used immunoSEQ multiplex PCR; TCRdb keeps in-frame clones, though not all of them. The table includes 65,000 to 90,000 clones, around 89% detected once. The specimen was CD4+ or CD8+ T cells sorted from blood, collected in a trial of the OX40 agonist ivuxolimab. These receptor sequences come from an adult with an advanced solid tumor such as melanoma, head and neck, liver or kidney cancer.

V gene TRBV20-1 combines with J gene TRBJ1-2; D not resolved. Germline CDR1 and CDR2: DFQATT and SNEGSKA (reference sequence). This CDR3 is built from 11 residues. V lost 2 bases to trimming and J lost 3 bases, with 4 bases between them. The CDR3 DNA is TGCAGTGCTAGACAGGACTATGGCTACACCTTC. This codes for CSARQDYGYTF.

V and J are TRBV27 and TRBJ2-1; D gene ambiguous. Trimming shortened V by 4 bases and J by 8 bases, and 6 bases separated the two germline ends. Germline CDR1 is MNHEY and CDR2 is SMNVEV (reference sequence). The CDR3 has 11 residues. The CDR3, as DNA: TGTGCCAGCAGTTCTTCCTATGAGCAGTTCTTC. Protein: CASSSSYEQFF.

This clone was observed a single time. This chain connects TRBV29-1 to TRBJ2-7, with 16 bases fitting TRBD2. The CDR3 extends over 15 amino acids. J was trimmed by 4 bases and V by 6 bases; bases with no gene match: 6. Germline CDR1 reads SQVTM; CDR2 reads ANQGSEA. The CDR3 DNA reads as TGCAGCGTCGTTCCGGGACTAGCGGGAGGGTACGAGCAGTACTTC. It specifies CSVVPGLAGGYEQYF.